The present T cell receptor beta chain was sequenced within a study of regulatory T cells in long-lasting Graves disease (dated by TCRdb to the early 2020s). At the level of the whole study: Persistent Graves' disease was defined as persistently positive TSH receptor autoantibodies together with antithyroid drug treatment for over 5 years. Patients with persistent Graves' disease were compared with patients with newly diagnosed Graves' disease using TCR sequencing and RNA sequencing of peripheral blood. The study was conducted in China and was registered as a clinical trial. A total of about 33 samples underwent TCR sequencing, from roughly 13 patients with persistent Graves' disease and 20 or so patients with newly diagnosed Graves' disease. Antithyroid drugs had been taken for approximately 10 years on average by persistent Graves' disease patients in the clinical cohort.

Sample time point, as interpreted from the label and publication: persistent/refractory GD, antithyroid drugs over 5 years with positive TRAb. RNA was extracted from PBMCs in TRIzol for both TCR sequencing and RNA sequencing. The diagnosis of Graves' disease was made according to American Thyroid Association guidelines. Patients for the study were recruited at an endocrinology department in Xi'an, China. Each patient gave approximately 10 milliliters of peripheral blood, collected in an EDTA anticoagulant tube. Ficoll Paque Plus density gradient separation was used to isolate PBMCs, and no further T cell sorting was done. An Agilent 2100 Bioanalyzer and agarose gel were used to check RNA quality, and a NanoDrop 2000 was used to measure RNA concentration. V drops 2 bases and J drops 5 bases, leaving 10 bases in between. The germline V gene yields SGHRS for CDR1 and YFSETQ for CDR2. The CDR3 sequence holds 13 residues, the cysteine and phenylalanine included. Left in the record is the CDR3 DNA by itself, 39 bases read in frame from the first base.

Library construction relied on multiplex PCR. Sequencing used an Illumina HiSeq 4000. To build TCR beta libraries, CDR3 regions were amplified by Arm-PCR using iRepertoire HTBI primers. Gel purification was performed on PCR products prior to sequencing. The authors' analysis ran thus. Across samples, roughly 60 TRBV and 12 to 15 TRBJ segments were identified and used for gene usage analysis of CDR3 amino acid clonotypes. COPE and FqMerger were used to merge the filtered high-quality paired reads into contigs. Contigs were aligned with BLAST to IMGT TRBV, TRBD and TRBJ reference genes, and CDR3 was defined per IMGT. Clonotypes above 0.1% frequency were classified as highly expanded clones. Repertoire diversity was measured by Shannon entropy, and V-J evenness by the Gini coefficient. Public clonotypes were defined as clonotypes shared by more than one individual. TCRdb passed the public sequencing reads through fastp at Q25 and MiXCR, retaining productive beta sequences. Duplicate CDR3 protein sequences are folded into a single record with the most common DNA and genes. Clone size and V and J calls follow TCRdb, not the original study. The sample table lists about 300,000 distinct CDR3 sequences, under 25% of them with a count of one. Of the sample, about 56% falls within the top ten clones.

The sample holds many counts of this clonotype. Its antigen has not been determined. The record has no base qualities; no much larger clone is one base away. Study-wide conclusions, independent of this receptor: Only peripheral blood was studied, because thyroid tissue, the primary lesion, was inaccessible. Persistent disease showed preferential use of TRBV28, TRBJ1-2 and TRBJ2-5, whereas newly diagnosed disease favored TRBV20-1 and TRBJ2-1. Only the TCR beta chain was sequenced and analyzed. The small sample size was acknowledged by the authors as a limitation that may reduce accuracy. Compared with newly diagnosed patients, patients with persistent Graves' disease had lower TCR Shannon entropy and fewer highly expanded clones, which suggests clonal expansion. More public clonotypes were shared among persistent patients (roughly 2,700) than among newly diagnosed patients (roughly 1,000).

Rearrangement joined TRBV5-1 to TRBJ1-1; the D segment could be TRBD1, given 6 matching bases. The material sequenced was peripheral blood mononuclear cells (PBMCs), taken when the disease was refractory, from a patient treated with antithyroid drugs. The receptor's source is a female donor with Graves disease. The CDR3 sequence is CASSLKTGTEAFF. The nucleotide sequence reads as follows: TGCGCCAGCAGCTTAAAAACAGGGACTGAAGCTTTCTTT.